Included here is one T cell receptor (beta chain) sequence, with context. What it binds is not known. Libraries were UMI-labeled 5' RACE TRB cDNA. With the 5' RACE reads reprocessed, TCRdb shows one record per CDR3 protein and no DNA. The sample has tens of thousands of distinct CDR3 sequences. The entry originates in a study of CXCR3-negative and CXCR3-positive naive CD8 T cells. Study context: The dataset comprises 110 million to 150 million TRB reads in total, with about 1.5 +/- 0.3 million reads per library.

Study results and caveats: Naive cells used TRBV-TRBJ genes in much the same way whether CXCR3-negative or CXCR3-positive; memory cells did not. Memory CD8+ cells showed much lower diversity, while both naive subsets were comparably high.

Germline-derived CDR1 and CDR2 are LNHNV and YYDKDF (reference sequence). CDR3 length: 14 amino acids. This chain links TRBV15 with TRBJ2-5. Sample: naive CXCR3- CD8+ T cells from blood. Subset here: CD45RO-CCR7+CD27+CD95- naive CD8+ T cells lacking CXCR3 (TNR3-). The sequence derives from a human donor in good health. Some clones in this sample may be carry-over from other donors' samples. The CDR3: CATRVLLPGETQYF.